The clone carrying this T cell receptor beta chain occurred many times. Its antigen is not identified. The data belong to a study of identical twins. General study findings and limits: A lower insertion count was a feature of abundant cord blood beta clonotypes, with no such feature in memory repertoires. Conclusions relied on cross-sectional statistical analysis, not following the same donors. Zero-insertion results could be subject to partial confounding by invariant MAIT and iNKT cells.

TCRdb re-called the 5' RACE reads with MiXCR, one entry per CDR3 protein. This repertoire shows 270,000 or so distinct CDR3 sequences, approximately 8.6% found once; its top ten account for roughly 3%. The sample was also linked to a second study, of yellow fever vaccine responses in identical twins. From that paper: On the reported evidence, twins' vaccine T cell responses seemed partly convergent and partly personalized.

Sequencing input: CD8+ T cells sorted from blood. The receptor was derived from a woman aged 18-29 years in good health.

CDR3 in DNA: TGTGCCAGCAGCCAAGGGTTGGGAGACCCATACAATGAGCAGTTCTTC. Amino acids: CASSQGLGDPYNEQFF. This rearrangement joins TRBV4-2 to TRBJ2-1; D might be TRBD2 (5 bases). V was shortened by 1 base and J by 4 bases, with 14 bases between the two germline ends. Germline V lookup: CDR1 LGHNA, CDR2 YNFKEQ. This CDR3 has 16 amino acids.